Each of the 21 T cell receptor beta chains below was sequenced from the same sample in a study of blood T cell repertoires in COVID-19. Profiled with immunoSEQ multiplex PCR; TCRdb holds only in-frame clones, not every one. The sample has approximately 120,000 clones; over 80% are singletons. The sequencing sample was made of peripheral blood. The receptors derive from a man aged 60 to 75 with acute or convalescent COVID-19.

The chain employs TRBV5-3 and TRBJ2-1; 10 bases are shared with TRBD2. TRBV5-3 is labeled an ORF, and its function is uncertain. CDR3 length equals 15 residues. The trim removed 5 bases at V and 8 bases at J, leaving 10 bases unmatched. CDR3 sequence: CARRSLAGGGDEQFF. In DNA, the CDR3 is TGTGCCAGAAGAAGTTTAGCGGGAGGAGGTGATGAGCAGTTCTTC.

In its sample, this clone was seen a few times. This sequence joins TRBV18 and TRBJ2-7, with TRBD1 as a possible D gene (6 bases). This CDR3 is 13 amino acids long. V shed 1 base and J shed 7 bases, with 11 bases lying between them. The germline CDR1 and CDR2 sequences are KGHSH and LQKENI. The CDR3 reads CASSPRGQGEQYF. In DNA form, the CDR3 reads TGTGCCAGCTCACCACGGGGGCAAGGGGAGCAGTACTTC.

The J gene is TRBJ1-4, the V gene TRBV5-4; possibly TRBD1 for D (5 bases). Trimming took 5 bases from V and 4 from J, leaving 18 bases between them. The CDR3 length is 16 residues. Germline-derived CDR1 and CDR2 are SGHNT and YYREEE (reference sequence). The CDR3 DNA reads as TGTGCCAGCAGTACCAAGGCTCGGGGGGGTAATGAAAAACTGTTTTTT. This encodes CASSTKARGGNEKLFF.

This clone was picked up one time. The chain joins TRBV7-9 to TRBJ2-3; possible D gene TRBD2, 5 bases. The CDR3 length is 16 residues. V lost 4 bases and J 2 bases, leaving 16 bases between the germline ends. Germline CDR1 and CDR2: SEHNR and FQNEAQ (reference sequence). In DNA form, the CDR3 reads TGTGCCAGCAGCTGGCCCGAAGCGGAGGCCACAGATACGCAGTATTTT. It encodes CASSWPEAEATDTQYF.

V gene TRBV7-2 combines with J gene TRBJ2-1; no reliable D call. The CDR3 is 17 amino acids. Per germline, CDR1 SGHTA and CDR2 FQGNSA. V shed 5 bases and J shed 6 bases, with 23 bases lying between them. The CDR3, as DNA: TGTGCCAGCAGCGCCCGAGCCAAGTCGCTCCACCCCAATGAGCAGTTCTTC. Its protein product is CASSARAKSLHPNEQFF.

V usage is TRBV3-1 (or the pseudogene TRBV3-2) and J usage is TRBJ1-2; D gene unclear. This CDR3 has 14 amino acids. Germline values: CDR1 LGHDT, CDR2 YNNKEL (reference sequence). Trimming took off 0 bases at V and 2 bases at J, with 7 bases between the two ends. The CDR3 reads CASSQDTQNYGYTF. The DNA of the CDR3 is TGTGCCAGCAGCCAAGATACCCAGAACTATGGCTACACCTTC.

This chain uses TRBV5-1 with TRBJ2-1; D is perhaps TRBD2 (5 bases). Germline V CDR1 and CDR2: SGHRS, YFSETQ. The CDR3 has 15 residues. Trimming stripped 0 bases from V and 4 bases from J, with 11 bases between. CDR3 DNA sequence: TGCGCCAGCAGCTTGGCGGGAAGTTTATACAATGAGCAGTTCTTC. Encoded protein: CASSLAGSLYNEQFF.

This clone was seen more than once but under ten times. Other DNA variants within this sample encode the same CDR3. The CDR3 reads CASSLGQGAGQPQHF. CDR3 in DNA: TGTGCCAGCAGCTTAGGGCAGGGGGCGGGTCAGCCCCAGCATTTT. The J gene is TRBJ1-5, the V gene TRBV7-2, with 8 nucleotides matching TRBD1. The CDR3 loop spans 15 amino acids. The trim removed 1 base at V and 6 bases at J, leaving 5 bases unmatched. Germline values: CDR1 SGHTA, CDR2 FQGNSA.

This chain joins TRBV9 and TRBJ2-3; the D gene is possibly TRBD1 (5 bases). The CDR3 sequence is 14 residues long. The V and J ends lost 0 bases and 2 bases respectively, with 7 bases between them. Looked up from germline, CDR1 is SGDLS and CDR2 is YYNGEE. The CDR3 is CASSVEGATDTQYF. Here the CDR3 DNA reads TGTGCCAGCAGCGTAGAAGGGGCCACAGATACGCAGTATTTT.

In this sample, this clone turned up a few times. This chain joins TRBV5-1 and TRBJ2-5; 9 positions match TRBD2. Per the germline V gene, CDR1 is SGHRS and CDR2 is YFSETQ. There are 15 residues in the CDR3. V was clipped by 0 bases and J by 6 bases; unmatched bases: 6. In nucleotides, the CDR3 is TGCGCCAGCAGCTTGGGTAGCGGGAGTTCGAAGACCCAGTACTTC. It codes for CASSLGSGSSKTQYF.

The chain is built from TRBV6-4 and TRBJ2-6; TRBD1 matches 7 bases. The V segment lost 0 bases and the J segment 2 bases; nucleotides outside the gene matches: 1. CDR1 is MRHNA and CDR2 is SNTAGT in the germline V gene. The CDR3 runs 16 residues. The CDR3 is CASSDSGGPGANVLTF. The CDR3 coding sequence is TGTGCCAGCAGTGACTCAGGGGGCCCTGGGGCCAACGTCCTGACTTTC.

The chain links TRBV19 to TRBJ2-3; D is perhaps TRBD1 (5 bases). The germline CDR1 and CDR2 sequences are LNHDA and SQIVND (reference sequence). This CDR3 spans 15 amino acids. V lost 5 bases and J 3 bases, leaving 15 bases between the germline ends. The CDR3 spells CASSRLQGLTDTQYF. For the CDR3, the DNA is TGTGCCAGTAGTCGACTGCAGGGCCTTACAGATACGCAGTATTTT.

The chain links TRBV27 to TRBJ1-2, with 8 positions matching TRBD1. J gave up 8 bases and V 3 bases, and 5 bases lay outside the gene matches. Germline-derived CDR1 and CDR2 are MNHEY and SMNVEV (reference sequence). The CDR3 has 13 residues. The DNA for the CDR3 is TGTGCCAGCAGTTTCCGGACAGGGTACGGCTACACCTTC. It codes for CASSFRTGYGYTF.

The chain recombines TRBV7-2 with TRBJ2-7; 7 bases match TRBD1. The CDR3 extends over 14 amino acids. V was pared by 0 bases and J by 2 bases, with 1 base of the junction left unmatched. In germline, CDR1 is SGHTA, CDR2 FQGNSA. For the CDR3, the DNA is TGTGCCAGCAGCTTAGCAGGGGGCGCCTACGAGCAGTACTTC. Protein: CASSLAGGAYEQYF.

This rearrangement joins TRBV30 to TRBJ1-2; the match to TRBD1 covers 7 bases. The CDR3 consists of 12 residues. V lost 4 bases, J lost 5 bases, and 4 bases stayed unmatched. Germline assignment: CDR1 GTSNPN and CDR2 SVGIG (reference sequence). The CDR3 sequence: CAWNTGVYGYTF. The DNA of the CDR3 is TGTGCCTGGAACACAGGGGTATATGGCTACACCTTC. The whole variable domain, filled in from reference TRBV30 and TRBJ1-2, reads SQTIHQWPATLVQPVGSPLSLECTVEGTSNPNLYWYRQAAGRGLQLLFYSVGIGQISSEVPQNLSASRPQDRQFILSSKKLLLSDSGFYLCAWNTGVYGYTFGSGTRLTVV.

The V and J genes are TRBV2 and TRBJ2-7, with 12 bases matching TRBD1. Germline trimming cut 1 base from V and 5 bases from J; bases unmatched to any gene: 6. The CDR3 has 16 residues. Germline-derived CDR1 and CDR2 are SNHLY and FYNNEI. CDR3 region: CASSEGGTGGIHEQYF. As DNA, the CDR3 is TGTGCCAGCAGTGAAGGGGGGACAGGGGGCATACACGAGCAGTACTTC.

The chain has TRBV9 and TRBJ2-3; 15 bases match TRBD2. This CDR3 is 17 amino acids long. The trim removed 2 bases at V and 2 bases at J, leaving 3 bases unmatched. The germline V gene encodes CDR1 SGDLS and CDR2 YYNGEE. Here the CDR3 DNA reads TGTGCCAGCAGCGTTGGACTAGCGGGAGGGTCCACAGATACGCAGTATTTT. Amino acids: CASSVGLAGGSTDTQYF.

The CDR3, as DNA: TGTGCCAGCAGCCCCCGGGGACAGGGCTCCTACGAGCAGTACTTC. Translated: CASSPRGQGSYEQYF. The V gene is TRBV6-5, the J gene TRBJ2-7; TRBD1 matches 9 bases. This CDR3 spans 15 amino acids. Losses at the gene ends were 6 bases for V and 0 bases for J; bases not matched to a gene: 6. Germline V CDR1 and CDR2: MNHEY, SVGAGI.

The chain has TRBV6-1 and TRBJ2-1, with 14 nucleotides matching TRBD2. The germline gives CDR1 MNHNS, CDR2 SASEGT. V shed 4 bases and J 7 bases; nucleotides not matched to a gene: 9. The CDR3 is made up of 17 amino acids. In DNA, the CDR3 is TGTGCCAGCAGTGGAGGACTAGCGGGAGGCCGGTGGAATGAGCAGTTCTTC. Translating it yields CASSGGLAGGRWNEQFF.

The V call is TRBV7-2, the J call TRBJ2-7, with a possible D match to TRBD2 (5 bases). This CDR3 region has 13 residues. V shed 5 bases and J shed 4 bases, with 12 bases lying between them. From germline, CDR1 is SGHTA and CDR2 FQGNSA. CDR3 sequence (DNA): TGTGCCAGCAGCCCTAGGAGGAAGTACGAGCAGTACTTC. It codes for CASSPRRKYEQYF.

The rearrangement links TRBV5-1 to TRBJ2-5, with 13 bases matching TRBD2. The CDR3 spans 13 residues. V gave up 7 bases and J gave up 5 bases; unmatched junction bases: 2. Per germline, CDR1 SGHRS and CDR2 YFSETQ. As DNA, the CDR3 is TGCGCCAGCCAGACTAGCGGGGGGGAGACCCAGTACTTC. Amino acid sequence: CASQTSGGETQYF.